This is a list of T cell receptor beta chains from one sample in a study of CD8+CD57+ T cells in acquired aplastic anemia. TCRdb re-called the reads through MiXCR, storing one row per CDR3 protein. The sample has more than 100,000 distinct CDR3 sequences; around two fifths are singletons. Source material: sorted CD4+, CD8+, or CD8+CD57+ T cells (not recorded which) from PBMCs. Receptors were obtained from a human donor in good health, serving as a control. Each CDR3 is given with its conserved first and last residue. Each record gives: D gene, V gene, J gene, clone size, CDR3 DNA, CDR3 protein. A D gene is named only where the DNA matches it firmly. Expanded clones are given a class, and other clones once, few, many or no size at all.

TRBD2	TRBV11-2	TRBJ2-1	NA	TGTGCCAGCAGACGGACTAGCGGGAACAATGAGCAGTTCTTC	CASRRTSGNNEQFF
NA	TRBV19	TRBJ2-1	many	TGTGCCAGTAGTATGGGGCAGGGAAGGTCCTACAATGAGCAGTTCTTC	CASSMGQGRSYNEQFF
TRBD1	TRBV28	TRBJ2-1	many	TGTGCCATTACCGGGACAGGGCCCAATGAGCAGTTCTTC	CAITGTGPNEQFF
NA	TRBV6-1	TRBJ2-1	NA	TGTGCCAGCAGTGAAATAAGAAGGCGCGCGACGGTCGAGCAGTTCTTC	CASSEIRRRATVEQFF
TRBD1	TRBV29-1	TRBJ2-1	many	TGCAGCGTGGAACAGGGGGTTCACTACAATGAGCAGTTCTTC	CSVEQGVHYNEQFF
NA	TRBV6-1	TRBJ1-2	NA	TGTGCCAGCGGCCAGGACAGCTATGGCTACACCTTC	CASGQDSYGYTF
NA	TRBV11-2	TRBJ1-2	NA	TGTGCCAGCAGCTTAGGCGGGCCCTGCCGGAGAGGCTACACCTTC	CASSLGGPCRRGYTF
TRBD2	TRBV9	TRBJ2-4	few	TGTGCCAGCAGCGTAGCTACCGGGGGGCTAGCGGGTACACAAAACATTCAGTACTTC	CASSVATGGLAGTQNIQYF
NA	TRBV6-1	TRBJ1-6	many	TGTGCCAGCGATCGGGCTAACAATTCACCCCTCCACTTT	CASDRANNSPLHF
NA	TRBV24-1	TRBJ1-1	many	TGTGCCACCAGTGAAACGGTGATGAACACTGAAGCTTTCTTT	CATSETVMNTEAFF
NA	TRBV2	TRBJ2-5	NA	TGTGCCAGCAGTAACGGTATGGAGACCCAGTACTTC	CASSNGMETQYF
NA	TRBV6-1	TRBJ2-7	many	TGTGCCAGCACCCCCGTCGGGGCCTACGAGCAGTACTTC	CASTPVGAYEQYF
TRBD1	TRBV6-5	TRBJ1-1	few	TGTGCCAGCAGTAACCTTCCGGGACAGGGTGACACTGAAGCTTTCTTT	CASSNLPGQGDTEAFF
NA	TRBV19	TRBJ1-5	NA	TGTGCCAGCAGTCTCGGAAGACAGGTTCATCAGCCCCAGCATTTT	CASSLGRQVHQPQHF
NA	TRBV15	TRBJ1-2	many	TGTGCCACCAGCAGGGCCCAGGGGACTTCTGGCTACACCTTC	CATSRAQGTSGYTF
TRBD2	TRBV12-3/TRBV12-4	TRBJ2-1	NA	TGTGCCAGCGGCCGGGGACTAGCGGGAGGGGTTGGCAATGAGCAGTTCTTC	CASGRGLAGGVGNEQFF
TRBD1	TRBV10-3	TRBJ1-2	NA	TGTGCCATCAGTGAGTCTAGGACAGGGAACTATGGCTACACCTTC	CAISESRTGNYGYTF
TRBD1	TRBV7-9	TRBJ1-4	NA	TGTGCCTGCAGCGTAGCGGCAGGGGGTAATGAAAAACTGTTTTTT	CACSVAAGGNEKLFF
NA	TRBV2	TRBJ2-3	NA	TGTGCCAGCAGTGTAGGCCAGTTCAGAGGAGATACGCAGTATTTT	CASSVGQFRGDTQYF
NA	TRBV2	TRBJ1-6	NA	TGTGCCAGCAGTGATAGGGCAGATTCACCCCTCCACTTT	CASSDRADSPLHF
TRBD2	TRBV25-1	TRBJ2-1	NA	TGTGCCAGCAGTGAAGGCGGGGGTTCGGACTACTACAATGAGCAGTTCTTC	CASSEGGGSDYYNEQFF
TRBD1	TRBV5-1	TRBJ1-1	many	TGCGCCAGCAGCTTTCGTTCGGGGACAGGGGACGACACTGAAGCTTTCTTT	CASSFRSGTGDDTEAFF
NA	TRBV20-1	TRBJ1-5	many	TGCAGTGCTAGACAGGGTTTTCAGCCCCAGCATTTT	CSARQGFQPQHF
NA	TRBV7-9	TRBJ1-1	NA	TGTGCCAGCAGCCCCTCGGGAAGGTTTGAAGCTTTCTTT	CASSPSGRFEAFF
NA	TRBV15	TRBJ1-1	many	TGTGCCACCAGCAGAGGCGACCTGAACTTGAACACTGAAGCTTTCTTT	CATSRGDLNLNTEAFF
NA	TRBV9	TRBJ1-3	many	TGTGCCAGCAGCGTAGATGGAGTTGTAGGAAACACCATATATTTT	CASSVDGVVGNTIYF
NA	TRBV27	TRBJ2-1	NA	TGTGCCAGCAGTTTAATCACCGATTACAATGAGCAGTTCTTC	CASSLITDYNEQFF
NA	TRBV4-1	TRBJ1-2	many	TGCGCCAGCAGCCAAGATCGTGCGTTCAGCTACACCTTC	CASSQDRAFSYTF
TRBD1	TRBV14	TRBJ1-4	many	TGTGCCAGCAGCCAGTGGGACAGGGGAAAAGAAAAACTGTTTTTT	CASSQWDRGKEKLFF
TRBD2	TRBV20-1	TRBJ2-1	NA	TGCAGTGCTACCGCGGGGGGGGCAATCTCCTACAATGAGCAGTTCTTC	CSATAGGAISYNEQFF
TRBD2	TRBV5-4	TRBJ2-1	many	TGTGCCAGCAGTTCCTACCGGACTAGCGTAACTACCTACAATGAGCAGTTCTTC	CASSSYRTSVTTYNEQFF
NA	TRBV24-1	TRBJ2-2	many	TGTGCCACCAGTGATTCGGGGCCCCCGGGAAGGGAGCTGTTTTTT	CATSDSGPPGRELFF
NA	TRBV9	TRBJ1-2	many	TGTGCCAGCACACTCGGGGGCGAGAGCTATGGCTACACCTTC	CASTLGGESYGYTF
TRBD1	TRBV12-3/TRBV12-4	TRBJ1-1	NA	TGTGCCAGCACCGGACAGGGCACCACTGAAGCTTTCTTT	CASTGQGTTEAFF
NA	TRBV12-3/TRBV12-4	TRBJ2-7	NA	TGCGCCAGCAGTTTGTACGGCTCCTACGAGCAGCACTTC	CASSLYGSYEQHF
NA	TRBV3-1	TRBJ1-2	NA	TGTGCCAGCAGCCTAGAAGGACTTACAGCCGATGGCTACACCTTC	CASSLEGLTADGYTF
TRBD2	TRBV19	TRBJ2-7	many	TGTGCCAGTAGTCCTAGCGGGAGAGGTTTGTACGAGCAGTACTTC	CASSPSGRGLYEQYF
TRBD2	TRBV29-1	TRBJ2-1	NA	TGCAGCGTTGAAGGACTAGCGGGGGGTAGCTCCTACAATGAGCAGTTCTTC	CSVEGLAGGSSYNEQFF
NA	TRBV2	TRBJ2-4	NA	TGTGCCAGCAGTAAATCAATGACGAAGCTAGCCAAAAACATTCAGTACTTC	CASSKSMTKLAKNIQYF
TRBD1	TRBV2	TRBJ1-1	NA	TGTGCCAGCAGTGAACGTTCGGCAGGGGGCACTGAAGCCTTCTTT	CASSERSAGGTEAFF
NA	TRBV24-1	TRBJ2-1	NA	TGTGCCACCAGTGATCTGAACAACAATGAGCAGTTCTTC	CATSDLNNNEQFF
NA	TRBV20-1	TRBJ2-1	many	TGCAGTGCTAGGAAGGGACCTGTGGAAGAGCAGTTCTTC	CSARKGPVEEQFF
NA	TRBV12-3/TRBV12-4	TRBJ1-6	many	TGTGCCAGCGCCGACTTAGGGAGTTCACCCCTCCACTTT	CASADLGSSPLHF
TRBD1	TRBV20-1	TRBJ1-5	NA	TGCAGTGCCACAGGGGGCAGTCAGCCCCAGCATTTT	CSATGGSQPQHF
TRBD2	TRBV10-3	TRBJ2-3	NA	TGTGCCATCAGCCGCGGGACTAGCGGGAGAACAGATACGCAGTATTTT	CAISRGTSGRTDTQYF
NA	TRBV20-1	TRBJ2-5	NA	TGCAGTGCTACTCCACCAGCAGGCCAAGAGACCCAGTACTTC	CSATPPAGQETQYF
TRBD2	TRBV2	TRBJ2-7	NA	TGTGCCAGCAGTGTTGCTAGCGGGACAGAGCAGTACTTC	CASSVASGTEQYF
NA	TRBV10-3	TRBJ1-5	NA	TGTGCCATCAGTGAGGAGCAATATCAGCCCCAGCATTTT	CAISEEQYQPQHF
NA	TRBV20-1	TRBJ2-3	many	TGCAGTGCTAGAGTCGGGGGGCGAAGCACAGATACGCAGTATTTT	CSARVGGRSTDTQYF
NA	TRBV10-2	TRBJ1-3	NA	TGCGCCAGCAGAGATAGGGAATCAAGCGGAAACACCATATATTTT	CASRDRESSGNTIYF
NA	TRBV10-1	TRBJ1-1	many	TGCGCCAGCAGCCTTGGAACGTTGAACACTGAAGCTTTCTTT	CASSLGTLNTEAFF
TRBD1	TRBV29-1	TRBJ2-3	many	TGCAGCGTTGCTCTGCGGCAGGGGGCGGATACGCAGTATTTT	CSVALRQGADTQYF
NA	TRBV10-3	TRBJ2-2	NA	TGTGCCATAGTATCAGCGAACACCGGGGAGCTGTTTTTT	CAIVSANTGELFF
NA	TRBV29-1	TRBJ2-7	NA	TGCAGCGCTGATGACAGCTCCTACGAGCAGTACTTC	CSADDSSYEQYF
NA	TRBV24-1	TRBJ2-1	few	TGTGCCACCAGTGACAACTACCGGGGGGCCAATGAGCAGTTCTTC	CATSDNYRGANEQFF
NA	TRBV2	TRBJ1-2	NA	TGTGCCAGCAGAGTAGGGCAGTATGGCTACACCTTC	CASRVGQYGYTF
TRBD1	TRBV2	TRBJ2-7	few	TGTGCCAGCAGGACAGGGGGCTACGAGCAGTACTTC	CASRTGGYEQYF